The source of this T cell receptor (beta chain) is a study of neurological immune-mediated disorders. This clonotype was found a few times. Between the trimmed V and J ends, which lost 8 bases and 14 bases, there was a span of 18 bases. This CDR3 has 12 residues. CDR1 is MGHDK and CDR2 is SYGVNS in the germline V gene. TCRdb itself ran the 5' RACE reads through MiXCR, one entry per CDR3 protein. The top ten clones hold 16% of a sample with 25,000 to 35,000 distinct CDR3 sequences, more than 20% of them seen once. The source is a woman aged 55-70 years in good health. The V call is TRBV25-1, the J call TRBJ1-4, with D perhaps TRBD1 (5 bases). The specimen was PBMCs. Here the CDR3 reads CASGTGAAFLFF. CDR3 DNA sequence: TGTGCCAGCGGTACCGGGGCGGCATTCCTGTTTTTT.